Reported below is one TCR beta chain. Its specificity is not known. This record belongs to a study of cytomegalovirus exposure and HLA in healthy donors. Study summary: Genotyping showed about 80% of almost 400 donors falling in the Caucasian-associated ancestry cluster. Study-level points and caveats: As a later analysis showed, a missense DCLRE1C variant was linked to trimming of TCR beta V- and J-genes. DRB1 had the most TCR associations and HLA-C the fewest, a later analysis found, with rates varying by HLA locus. TCR beta V segments were, for the most part, productive about 90% or about 30% of the time in an earlier analysis.

This CDR3 region has 15 residues. Germline lookup yields CDR1 MGHDK and CDR2 SYGVNS. V shed 7 bases and J shed 0 bases, with 13 bases lying between them. PCR primers comprised 60 Vbeta and 13 Jbeta primers. TCRdb's copy holds only in-frame clones and misses some; the assay was immunoSEQ multiplex PCR. This table has 200,000 to 250,000 clones, over 75% appearing once. Sequenced input: PBMCs. The chain employs TRBV25-1 and TRBJ1-3; D possibly corresponds to TRBD1 (6 bases). The source is a human donor in good health. DNA for the CDR3: TGTGCCAGCAATGGGGACATAGGCTCTGGAAACACCATATATTTT. As protein: CASNGDIGSGNTIYF.